Listed here are 15 T cell receptor beta chains from one sample, sequenced in a study of cytomegalovirus exposure and HLA in healthy donors. It was with 60 Vbeta and 13 Jbeta primers that the PCR ran. The data were produced by immunoSEQ multiplex PCR, yet TCRdb's version contains in-frame clones alone and is incomplete. The repertoire includes more than 140,000 clones, about 80% of them detected once, and roughly 1.9% sits in the top ten. Sequenced material: PBMCs. The receptors were sampled from a woman between 40 and 55 years old in good health and CMV-seronegative.

This clone has only a few counts. This rearrangement joins TRBV4-3 to TRBJ2-7; 9 bases map to TRBD2. Germline V gives CDR1 LGHNA, CDR2 YSLEER. The junction had 11 bases not matched to a gene; V was cut back by 3 bases and J by 5 bases. The CDR3 runs to 16 residues. CDR3 sequence reads: CASSHPISGSIHEQYF. CDR3 DNA: TGCGCCAGCAGCCACCCAATTAGCGGGAGCATCCACGAGCAGTACTTC.

The CDR3 DNA sequence: TGTGCCAGCAGCGCCCTTATCGCGGGAGGAGACACCGGGGAGCTGTTTTTT. Translated: CASSALIAGGDTGELFF. The chain is built from TRBV7-9 and TRBJ2-2; 8 nucleotides line up with TRBD2. The CDR3 spans 17 residues. The V gene's germline CDR1 is SEHNR and CDR2 FQNEAQ (reference sequence). The V gene end was trimmed by 5 bases and the J gene end by 3 bases; junction bases not matched to a gene: 11.

A few counts support this clone. The chain is built from TRBV7-2 and TRBJ2-5; 7 bases map to TRBD1. J lost 1 base, V lost 1 base, and 3 bases had no gene match. Germline lookup yields CDR1 SGHTA and CDR2 FQGNSA. The CDR3 contains 15 residues. CDR3 DNA: TGTGCCAGCAGCTTAGACAGGGGACCCCAAGAGACCCAGTACTTC. Translated, it gives CASSLDRGPQETQYF. Supplemented by reference TRBV7-2 and TRBJ2-5, the full variable domain reads GAGVSQSPSNKVTEKGKDVELRCDPISGHTALYWYRQSLGQGLEFLIYFQGNSAPDKSGLPSDRFSAERTGGSVSTLTIQRTQQEDSAVYLCASSLDRGPQETQYFGPGTRLLVL.

The chain combines TRBV7-2 with TRBJ1-5; 7 bases agree with TRBD1. The CDR3 consists of 15 residues. Trimming removed 1 base from V and 3 bases from J; junction bases left unmatched: 3. From germline, CDR1 is SGHTA and CDR2 FQGNSA. The CDR3 DNA follows: TGTGCCAGCAGCTTAGGACAGGGTATCAATCAGCCCCAGCATTTT. As protein: CASSLGQGINQPQHF.

The chain uses TRBV7-3 and TRBJ2-1; the match to TRBD1 covers 9 bases. Germline V gives CDR1 SGHTA, CDR2 FQGTGA. Trimming took 5 bases from V and 3 from J; bases not matched to a gene: 5. There are 15 residues in the CDR3. The CDR3 coding sequence is TGTGCCAGCAGCCGGGACAGGGCGAACTACAATGAGCAGTTCTTC. It translates to CASSRDRANYNEQFF.

The chain has TRBV19 and TRBJ2-6; the match to TRBD1 covers 7 bases. The CDR3 is made up of 17 amino acids. V shed 1 base and J 3 bases; nucleotides not matched to a gene: 6. Per the germline V gene, CDR1 is LNHDA and CDR2 is SQIVND (reference sequence). The CDR3 loop is CASSIGGTVLGANVLTF. The CDR3, as DNA: TGTGCCAGTAGTATAGGGGGGACAGTTCTTGGGGCCAACGTCCTGACTTTC.

The chain uses TRBV5-1 and TRBJ2-1, with 7 bases identical to TRBD1. This CDR3 has 17 amino acids. V shed 0 bases, J shed 0 bases, and the junction held 6 bases outside the gene matches. Germline V gene sequence: CDR1 SGHRS, CDR2 YFSETQ. This CDR3 is CASSLDLGQLSYNEQFF. Written as DNA, the CDR3 is TGCGCCAGCAGCTTGGATTTGGGACAGCTCTCCTACAATGAGCAGTTCTTC.

The chain combines TRBV5-1 with TRBJ2-7; no clear D. The CDR3 has 13 amino acids. Germline loops: CDR1 SGHRS, CDR2 YFSETQ. Trimming took 4 bases from V and 6 from J, leaving 14 bases between them. CDR3 DNA: TGCGCCAGCAGCACAACGTACAGTTCCGAGCAGTACTTC. Translating it yields CASSTTYSSEQYF.

V usage is TRBV4-1 and J usage is TRBJ1-4; no firm D call. The CDR3 loop spans 15 amino acids. Trimming left V 2 bases short and J 3 bases short, with 10 bases between. Per germline, CDR1 MGHRA and CDR2 YSYEKL. The chain's CDR3 is CASSQREVPNEKLFF. The CDR3 DNA sequence: TGCGCCAGCAGCCAAAGAGAGGTACCTAATGAAAAACTGTTTTTT.

Many counts were recorded for this clone. This sequence joins TRBV6-6 and TRBJ2-5; possibly TRBD1 for D (6 bases). The V gene lost 2 bases and the J gene lost 1 base, with 11 bases spanning the gap. CDR3 length equals 15 residues. The germline V gene has CDR1 MNHNY and CDR2 SVGAGI (reference sequence). The CDR3 DNA reads as TGTGCCAGCAGTTACCTGGGACACCTCCAAGAGACCCAGTACTTC. Its protein is CASSYLGHLQETQYF.

The chain uses TRBV7-9 and TRBJ2-1; tentative D call: TRBD1 (5 bases). Germline V lookup: CDR1 SEHNR, CDR2 FQNEAQ (reference sequence). The CDR3 runs to 13 residues. The V gene lost 0 bases and the J gene lost 10 bases, with 10 bases spanning the gap. The CDR3, as DNA: TGTGCCAGCAGCTTAGCGCCAGGGATAGAGCAGTTCTTC. This codes for CASSLAPGIEQFF.

This clone was recorded once. This chain links TRBV9 with TRBJ2-1, with unresolved D. CDR3 length: 15 residues. V shed 0 bases and J shed 2 bases, with 9 bases lying between them. CDR1 SGDLS and CDR2 YYNGEE come from the germline V gene. CDR3 DNA: TGTGCCAGCAGCGTAGGAGGTTACCCCTACAATGAGCAGTTCTTC. Residues: CASSVGGYPYNEQFF.

The chain recombines TRBV5-4 with TRBJ2-7, with 7 bases identical to TRBD1. CDR3 length equals 12 residues. In germline, CDR1 is SGHNT, CDR2 YYREEE (reference sequence). The J segment lost 6 bases and the V segment lost 4 bases, leaving 4 bases of the junction unmatched. CDR3 residues: CASSRDRVEQYF. The DNA of the CDR3 is TGTGCCAGCAGCCGTGACAGGGTCGAGCAGTACTTC.

In the case of this clone: Within the sample, other DNA sequences also encode this same CDR3. This chain links TRBV4-2 with TRBJ2-3, with 15 bases aligning to TRBD2. The CDR3 is made up of 19 amino acids. J gave up 4 bases and V 8 bases, and 16 bases lay outside the gene matches. CDR1 and CDR2 (germline): LGHNA, YNFKEQ. For the CDR3, the DNA is TGTGCCAGCGGAACAGGGACTAGCGGGAGGTATCGTCGGGCAGATACGCAGTATTTT. It yields the protein CASGTGTSGRYRRADTQYF.

The chain combines TRBV7-2 with TRBJ2-2, with D hard to call. This CDR3 comprises 13 residues. V lost 1 base, J lost 4 bases, and 4 bases lay in between. Germline loops: CDR1 SGHTA, CDR2 FQGNSA. CDR3 in amino acids: CASSLDGTGELFF. Written as DNA, the CDR3 is TGTGCCAGCAGCTTAGACGGCACCGGGGAGCTGTTTTTT.